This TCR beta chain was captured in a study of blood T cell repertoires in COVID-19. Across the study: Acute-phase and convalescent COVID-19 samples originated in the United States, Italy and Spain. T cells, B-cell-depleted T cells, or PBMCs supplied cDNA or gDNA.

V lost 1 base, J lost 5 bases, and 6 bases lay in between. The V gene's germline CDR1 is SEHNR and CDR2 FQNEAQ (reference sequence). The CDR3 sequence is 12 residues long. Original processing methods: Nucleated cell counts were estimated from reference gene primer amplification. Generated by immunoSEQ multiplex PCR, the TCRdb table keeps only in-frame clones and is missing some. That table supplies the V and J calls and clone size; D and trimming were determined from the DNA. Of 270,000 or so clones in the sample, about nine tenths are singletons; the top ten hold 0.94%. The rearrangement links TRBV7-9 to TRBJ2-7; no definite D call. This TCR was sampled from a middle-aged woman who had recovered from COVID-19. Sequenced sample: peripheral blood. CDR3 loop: CASSLGANEQYF. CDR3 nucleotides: TGTGCCAGCAGCTTAGGAGCAAACGAGCAGTACTTC.